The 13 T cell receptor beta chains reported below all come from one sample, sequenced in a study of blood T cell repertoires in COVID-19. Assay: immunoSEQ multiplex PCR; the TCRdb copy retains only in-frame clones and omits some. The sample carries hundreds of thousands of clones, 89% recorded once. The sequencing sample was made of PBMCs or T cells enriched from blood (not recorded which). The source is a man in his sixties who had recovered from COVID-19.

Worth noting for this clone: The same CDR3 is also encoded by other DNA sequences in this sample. The CDR3 sequence is CASSLSSGGSYEQYF. The CDR3 DNA follows: TGTGCCAGCAGCTTGTCTAGCGGGGGTTCCTACGAGCAGTACTTC. This chain connects TRBV5-4 to TRBJ2-7; TRBD2 matches at 10 bases. J was trimmed by 1 base and V by 1 base; bases with no gene match: 2. This CDR3 contains 15 residues. Germline loops: CDR1 SGHNT, CDR2 YYREEE (reference sequence).

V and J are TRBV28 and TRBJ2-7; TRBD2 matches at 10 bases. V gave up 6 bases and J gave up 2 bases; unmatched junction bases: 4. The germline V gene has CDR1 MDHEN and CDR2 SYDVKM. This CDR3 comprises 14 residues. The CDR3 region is CASSPSGRPYEQYF. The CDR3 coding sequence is TGTGCCAGCAGCCCTAGCGGGAGACCCTACGAGCAGTACTTC.

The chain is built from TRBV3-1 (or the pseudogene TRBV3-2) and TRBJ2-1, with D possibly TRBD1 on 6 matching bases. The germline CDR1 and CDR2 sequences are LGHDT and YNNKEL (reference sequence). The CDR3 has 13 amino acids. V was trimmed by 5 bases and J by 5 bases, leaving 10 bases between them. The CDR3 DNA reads TGTGCCAGCAGCAGGGGGTACAACAATGAGCAGTTCTTC. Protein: CASSRGYNNEQFF.

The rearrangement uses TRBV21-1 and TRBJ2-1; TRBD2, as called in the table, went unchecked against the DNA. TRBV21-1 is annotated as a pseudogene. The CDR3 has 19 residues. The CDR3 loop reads CASSKVRLAMPATFNEQFF. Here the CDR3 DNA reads TGTGCCAGCAGCAAAGTCCGGCTAGCTATGCCGGCCACTTTCAATGAGCAGTTCTTC.

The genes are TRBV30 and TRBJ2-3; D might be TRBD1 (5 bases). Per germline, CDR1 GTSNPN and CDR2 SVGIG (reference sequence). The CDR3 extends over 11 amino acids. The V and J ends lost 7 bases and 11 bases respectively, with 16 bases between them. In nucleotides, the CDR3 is TGTGCCTCCTCGGTGGACATACGGCAGTATTTT. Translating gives CASSVDIRQYF. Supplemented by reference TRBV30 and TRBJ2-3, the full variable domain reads SQTIHQWPATLVQPVGSPLSLECTVEGTSNPNLYWYRQAAGRGLQLLFYSVGIGQISSEVPQNLSASRPQDRQFILSSKKLLLSDSGFYLCASSVDIRQYFGPGTRLTVL.

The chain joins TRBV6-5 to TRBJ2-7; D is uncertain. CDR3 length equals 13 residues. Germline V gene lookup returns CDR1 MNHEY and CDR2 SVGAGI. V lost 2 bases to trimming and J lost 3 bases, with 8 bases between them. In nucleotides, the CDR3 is TGTGCCAGCAGTTACAGACAAGACTACGAGCAGTACTTC. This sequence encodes CASSYRQDYEQYF.

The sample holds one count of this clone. DNA of the CDR3: TGTGCCAGCAGTCTCCCCGGACTGCCCTACGAGCAGTACTTC. It yields the protein CASSLPGLPYEQYF. The gene calls are TRBV27 and TRBJ2-7, with D maybe TRBD2 (5 bases). The germline CDR1 and CDR2 sequences are MNHEY and SMNVEV (reference sequence). This CDR3 has 14 amino acids. Trimming cost V 5 bases and J 2 bases, with 13 bases left between them.

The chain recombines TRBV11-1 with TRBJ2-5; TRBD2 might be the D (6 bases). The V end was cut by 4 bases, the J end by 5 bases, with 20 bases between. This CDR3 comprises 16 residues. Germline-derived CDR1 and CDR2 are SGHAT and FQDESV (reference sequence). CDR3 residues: CASSSLGGLVVETQYF. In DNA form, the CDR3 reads TGTGCCAGCAGCTCCTTGGGGGGACTCGTTGTGGAGACCCAGTACTTC.

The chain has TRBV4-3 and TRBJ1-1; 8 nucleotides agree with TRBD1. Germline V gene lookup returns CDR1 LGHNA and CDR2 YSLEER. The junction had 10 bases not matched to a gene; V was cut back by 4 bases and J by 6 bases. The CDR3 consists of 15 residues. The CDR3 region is CASSRADREGPEAFF. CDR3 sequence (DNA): TGCGCCAGCAGCCGAGCGGACAGGGAGGGTCCTGAAGCTTTCTTT.

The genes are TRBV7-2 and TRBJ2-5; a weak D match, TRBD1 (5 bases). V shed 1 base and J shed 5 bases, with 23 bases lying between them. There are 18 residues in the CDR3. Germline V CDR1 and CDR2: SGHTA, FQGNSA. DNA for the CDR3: TGTGCCAGCAGCTTAGAGAGTTTGGTGGGGCGGTCTCTGGAGACCCAGTACTTC. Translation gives CASSLESLVGRSLETQYF.

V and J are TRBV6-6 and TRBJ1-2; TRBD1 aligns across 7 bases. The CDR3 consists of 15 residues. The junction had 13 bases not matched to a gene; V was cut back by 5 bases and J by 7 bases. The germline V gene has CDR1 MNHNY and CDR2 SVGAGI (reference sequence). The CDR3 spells CASSPPGQIEGGYTF. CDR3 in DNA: TGTGCCAGCAGTCCACCGGGACAGATCGAAGGTGGCTACACCTTC.

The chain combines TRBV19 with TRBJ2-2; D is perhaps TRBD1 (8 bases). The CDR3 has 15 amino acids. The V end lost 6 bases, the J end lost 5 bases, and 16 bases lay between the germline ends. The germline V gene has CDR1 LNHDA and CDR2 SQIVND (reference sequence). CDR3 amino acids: CASRVNRGGTGELFF. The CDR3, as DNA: TGTGCCAGTAGGGTTAACAGGGGGGGGACCGGGGAGCTGTTTTTT.

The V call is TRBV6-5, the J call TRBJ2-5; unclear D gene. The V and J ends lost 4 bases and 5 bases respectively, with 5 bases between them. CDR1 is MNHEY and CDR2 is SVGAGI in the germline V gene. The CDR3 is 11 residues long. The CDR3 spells CASSFRETQYF. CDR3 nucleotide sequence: TGTGCCAGCAGTTTCCGGGAGACCCAGTACTTC.